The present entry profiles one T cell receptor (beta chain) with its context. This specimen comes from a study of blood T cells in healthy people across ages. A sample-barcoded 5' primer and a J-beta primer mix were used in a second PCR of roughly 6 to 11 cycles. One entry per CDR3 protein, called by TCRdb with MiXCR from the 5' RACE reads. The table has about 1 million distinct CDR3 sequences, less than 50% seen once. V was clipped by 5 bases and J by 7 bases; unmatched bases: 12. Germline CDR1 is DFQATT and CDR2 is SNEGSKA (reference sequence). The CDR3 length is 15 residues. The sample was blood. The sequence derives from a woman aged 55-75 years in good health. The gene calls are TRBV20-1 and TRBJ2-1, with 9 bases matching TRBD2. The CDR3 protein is CSAEPLAGSRNEQFF. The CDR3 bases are TGCAGTGCTGAACCCCTAGCGGGATCTCGGAATGAGCAGTTCTTC.